This T cell receptor beta chain was documented in a study of T cell responses to AZD1222 COVID-19 vaccine. Germline V CDR1 and CDR2: LGHNA, YNFKEQ. Between the trimmed V and J ends, which lost 0 bases and 6 bases, there was a span of 9 bases. This CDR3 is 14 amino acids long. Only one count was recorded for this clone. The target antigen is unknown. Pooling was applied to second doses at about 4 or about 12 weeks. Some clones are missing from TCRdb's copy, which holds only in-frame ones; the method was immunoSEQ multiplex PCR. The sample carries 110,000 to 150,000 clones, roughly 91% recorded once. General observations from the study: Dominant at 160-218 and 743-854, vaccine-associated CD4 TCRs also spanned spike. Nearly half of spike-specific TCRs reportedly go after variant regions that carry no mutations. White British donors predominated, females outnumbered males, and clonal diversity was possibly underestimated.

The TCR was taken from an adult who received the AZD1222 COVID-19 vaccine. The chain carries TRBV4-2 and TRBJ1-5; D not certain. Sequenced here: peripheral blood, sampled 28 days after the second AZD1222 dose. CDR3 sequence (DNA): TGTGCCAGCAGCCAAGAATGGGGAAGTCAGCCCCAGCATTTT. Translated, it gives CASSQEWGSQPQHF.